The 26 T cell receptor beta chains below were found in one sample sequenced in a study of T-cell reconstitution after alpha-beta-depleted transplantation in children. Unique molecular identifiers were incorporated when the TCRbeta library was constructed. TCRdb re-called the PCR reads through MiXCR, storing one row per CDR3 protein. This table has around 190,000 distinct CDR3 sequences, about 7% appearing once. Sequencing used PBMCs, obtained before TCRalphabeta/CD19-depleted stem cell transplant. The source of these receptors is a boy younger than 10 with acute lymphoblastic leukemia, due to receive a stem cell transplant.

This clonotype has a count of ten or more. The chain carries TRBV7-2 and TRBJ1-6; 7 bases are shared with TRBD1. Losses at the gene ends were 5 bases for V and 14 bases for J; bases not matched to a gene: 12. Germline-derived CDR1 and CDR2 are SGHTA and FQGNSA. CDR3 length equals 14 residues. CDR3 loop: CASSPGGTVVTLHF. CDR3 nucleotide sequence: TGTGCCAGCAGCCCAGGGGGAACGGTAGTCACCCTCCACTTT.

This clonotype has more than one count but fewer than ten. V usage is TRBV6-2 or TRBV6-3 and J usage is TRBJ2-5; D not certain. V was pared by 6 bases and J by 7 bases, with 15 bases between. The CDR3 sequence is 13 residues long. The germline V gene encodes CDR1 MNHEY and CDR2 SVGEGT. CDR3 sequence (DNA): TGTGCCAGCAGGGACCTCGCGATTGGGACCCAGTACTTC. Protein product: CASRDLAIGTQYF.

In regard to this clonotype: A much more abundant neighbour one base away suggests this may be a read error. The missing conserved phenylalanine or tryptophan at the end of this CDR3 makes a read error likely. The CDR3 bases are TGTGCCAGCAGCGTAGGTCAGTCGGCCGGGCCCTTTCAAGAGACCCAGTACCTC. It encodes CASSVGQSAGPFQETQYL. The chain couples TRBV9 to TRBJ2-5; D not certain. CDR1 is SGDLS and CDR2 is YYNGEE in the germline V gene. The ends were cut back, 0 bases at V and 2 bases at J, with 20 bases in the middle. The CDR3 contains 18 residues.

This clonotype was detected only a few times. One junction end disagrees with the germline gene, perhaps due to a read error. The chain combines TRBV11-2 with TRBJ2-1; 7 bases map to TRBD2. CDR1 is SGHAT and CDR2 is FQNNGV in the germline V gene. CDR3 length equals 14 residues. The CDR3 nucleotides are TGTTCCAGCAGCGCCCCGGGACTACCCTGGGGGCAGTTCTTC. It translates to CSSSAPGLPWGQFF.

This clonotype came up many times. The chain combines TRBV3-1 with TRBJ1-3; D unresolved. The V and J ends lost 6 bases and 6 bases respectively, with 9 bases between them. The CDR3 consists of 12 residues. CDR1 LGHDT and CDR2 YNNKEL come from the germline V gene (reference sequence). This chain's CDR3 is CASSPSENTIYF. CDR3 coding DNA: TGTGCCAGCAGTCCCAGTGAAAACACCATATATTTT.

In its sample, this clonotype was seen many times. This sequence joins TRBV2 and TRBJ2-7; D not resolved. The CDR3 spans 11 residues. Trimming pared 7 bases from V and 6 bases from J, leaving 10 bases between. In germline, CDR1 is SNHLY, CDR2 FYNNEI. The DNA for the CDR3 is TGTGCCAGCACTTCAGCCTCCGAGCAGTACTTC. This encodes CASTSASEQYF. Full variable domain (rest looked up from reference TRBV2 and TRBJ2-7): EPEVTQTPSHQVTQMGQEVILRCVPISNHLYFYWYRQILGQKVEFLVSFYNNEISEKSEIFDDQFSVERPDGSNFTLKIRSTKLEDSAMYFCASTSASEQYFGPGTRLTVT.

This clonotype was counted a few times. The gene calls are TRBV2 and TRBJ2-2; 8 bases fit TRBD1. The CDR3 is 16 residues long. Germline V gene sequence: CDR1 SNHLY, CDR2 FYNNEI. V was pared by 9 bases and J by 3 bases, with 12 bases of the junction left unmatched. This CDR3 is CARGNNGQGYTGELFF. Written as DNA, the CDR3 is TGTGCCAGGGGGAATAACGGACAGGGATACACCGGGGAGCTGTTTTTT.

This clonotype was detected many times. CDR3 sequence (DNA): TGCAGTGCTAGAGATTACACAGGGGGCACAGATACGCAGTATTTT. It is translated as CSARDYTGGTDTQYF. The chain links TRBV20-1 to TRBJ2-3; TRBD1 matches at 7 bases. With V trimmed by 0 bases and J by 1 base, 4 bases remained unmatched. The length of the CDR3 is 15 residues. Germline-derived CDR1 and CDR2 are DFQATT and SNEGSKA (reference sequence).

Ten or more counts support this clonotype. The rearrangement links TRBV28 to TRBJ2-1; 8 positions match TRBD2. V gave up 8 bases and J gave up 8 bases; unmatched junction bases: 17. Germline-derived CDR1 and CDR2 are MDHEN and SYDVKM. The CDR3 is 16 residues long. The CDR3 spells CASAPSGAGGRYEQFF. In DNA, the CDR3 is TGTGCCAGCGCCCCTTCGGGGGCGGGAGGAAGGTATGAGCAGTTCTTC.

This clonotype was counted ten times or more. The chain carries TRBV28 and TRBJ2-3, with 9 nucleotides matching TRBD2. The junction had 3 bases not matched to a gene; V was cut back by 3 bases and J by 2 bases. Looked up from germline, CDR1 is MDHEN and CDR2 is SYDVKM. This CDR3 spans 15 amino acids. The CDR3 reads CASSFSSGTTDTQYF. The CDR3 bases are TGTGCCAGCAGTTTTTCTAGCGGGACCACAGATACGCAGTATTTT.

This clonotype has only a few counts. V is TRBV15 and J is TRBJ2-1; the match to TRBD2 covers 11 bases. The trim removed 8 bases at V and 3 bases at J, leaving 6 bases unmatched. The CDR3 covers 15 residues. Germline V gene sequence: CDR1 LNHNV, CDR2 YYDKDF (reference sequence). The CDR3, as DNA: TGTGCCACCGGTGGCGGGACTAGCGGCTACAATGAGCAGTTCTTC. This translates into CATGGGTSGYNEQFF.

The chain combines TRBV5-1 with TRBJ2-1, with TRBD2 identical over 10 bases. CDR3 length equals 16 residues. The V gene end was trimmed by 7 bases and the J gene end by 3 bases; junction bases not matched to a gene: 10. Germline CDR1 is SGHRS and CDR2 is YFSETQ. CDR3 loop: CASALAGSLGYNEQFF. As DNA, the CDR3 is TGCGCCAGCGCACTAGCGGGGAGCCTTGGCTACAATGAGCAGTTCTTC.

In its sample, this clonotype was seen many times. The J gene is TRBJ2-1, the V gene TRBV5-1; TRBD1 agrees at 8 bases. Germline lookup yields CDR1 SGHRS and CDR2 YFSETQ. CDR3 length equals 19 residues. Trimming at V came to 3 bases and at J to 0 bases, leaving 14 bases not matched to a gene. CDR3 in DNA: TGCGCCAGCAGCTGGAGCACCGGGACAGGAGTGGTCTCCTACAATGAGCAGTTCTTC. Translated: CASSWSTGTGVVSYNEQFF. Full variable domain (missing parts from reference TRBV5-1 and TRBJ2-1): KAGVTQTPRYLIKTRGQQVTLSCSPISGHRSVSWYQQTPGQGLQFLFEYFSETQRNKGNFPGRFSGRQFSNSRSEMNVSTLELGDSALYLCASSWSTGTGVVSYNEQFFGPGTRLTVL.

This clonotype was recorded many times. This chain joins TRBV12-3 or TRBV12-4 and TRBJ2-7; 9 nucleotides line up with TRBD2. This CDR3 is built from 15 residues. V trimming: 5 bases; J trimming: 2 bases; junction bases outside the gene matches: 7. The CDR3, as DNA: TGTGCCAGCAGTCCCCGAGCGGGGGGCACCTACGAGCAGTACTTC. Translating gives CASSPRAGGTYEQYF.

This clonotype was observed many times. The CDR3 DNA is TGTGCCAGCAGTTCCCACGGGAGGGCCTTCTACGAGCAGTACTTC. Translated, it gives CASSSHGRAFYEQYF. The rearrangement uses TRBV12-3 or TRBV12-4 and TRBJ2-7; 8 bases align to TRBD2. The junction had 8 bases not matched to a gene; V was cut back by 4 bases and J by 3 bases. There are 15 residues in the CDR3.

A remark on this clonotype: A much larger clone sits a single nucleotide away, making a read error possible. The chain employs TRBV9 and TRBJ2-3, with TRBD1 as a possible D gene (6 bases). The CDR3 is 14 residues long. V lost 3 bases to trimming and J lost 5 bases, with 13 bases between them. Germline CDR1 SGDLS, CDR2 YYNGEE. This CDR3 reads CASSEQGMRDTQYF. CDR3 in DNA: TGTGCCAGCAGCGAACAGGGTATGAGAGATACGCAGTATTTT.

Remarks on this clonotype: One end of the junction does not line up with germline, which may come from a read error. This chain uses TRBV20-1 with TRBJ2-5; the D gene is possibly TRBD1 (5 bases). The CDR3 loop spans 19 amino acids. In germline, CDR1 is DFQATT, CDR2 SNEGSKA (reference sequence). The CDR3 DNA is TGCTGTGCTAGAGACATCCCTGGGGCCCCGGGCCTCCCCCAAGAGACCCAGTACTTC. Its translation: CCARDIPGAPGLPQETQYF.

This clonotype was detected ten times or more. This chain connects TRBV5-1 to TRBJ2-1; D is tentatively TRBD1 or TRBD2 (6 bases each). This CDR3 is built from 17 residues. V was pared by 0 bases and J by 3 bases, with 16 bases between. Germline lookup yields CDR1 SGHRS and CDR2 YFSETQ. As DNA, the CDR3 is TGCGCCAGCAGCTTGGATGGAGGGGGTATTTTCTACAATGAGCAGTTCTTC. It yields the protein CASSLDGGGIFYNEQFF.

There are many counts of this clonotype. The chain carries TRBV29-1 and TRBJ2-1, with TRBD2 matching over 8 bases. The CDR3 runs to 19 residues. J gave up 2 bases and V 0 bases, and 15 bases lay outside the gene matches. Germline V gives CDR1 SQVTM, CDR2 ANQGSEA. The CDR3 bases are TGCAGCGTTGAAGATCTGGATCTAGCGGGCGTCCCCCCCTACAATGAGCAGTTCTTC. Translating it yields CSVEDLDLAGVPPYNEQFF.

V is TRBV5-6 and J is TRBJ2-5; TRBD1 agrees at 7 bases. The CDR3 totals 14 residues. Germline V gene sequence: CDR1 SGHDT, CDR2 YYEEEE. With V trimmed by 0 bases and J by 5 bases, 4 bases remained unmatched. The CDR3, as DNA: TGTGCCAGCAGCTTGGCGGGACAGCGGGAGACCCAGTACTTC. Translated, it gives CASSLAGQRETQYF.

The CDR3 nucleotides read TGTGCCAGCAGTTACTCGACTAGCCCCGAGACCCAGTACTTC. As protein: CASSYSTSPETQYF. V usage is TRBV6-2 or TRBV6-3 and J usage is TRBJ2-5; 7 bases align to TRBD2. The CDR3 runs to 14 residues. The V gene end was trimmed by 0 bases and the J gene end by 5 bases; junction bases not matched to a gene: 3. Per the germline V gene, CDR1 is MNHEY and CDR2 is SVGEGT.

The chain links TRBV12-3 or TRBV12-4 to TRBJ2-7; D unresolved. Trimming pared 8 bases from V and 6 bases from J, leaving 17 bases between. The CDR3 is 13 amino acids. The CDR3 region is CASGPSLHFEQYF. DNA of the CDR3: TGTGCCAGCGGACCCAGCCTCCACTTCGAGCAGTACTTC.

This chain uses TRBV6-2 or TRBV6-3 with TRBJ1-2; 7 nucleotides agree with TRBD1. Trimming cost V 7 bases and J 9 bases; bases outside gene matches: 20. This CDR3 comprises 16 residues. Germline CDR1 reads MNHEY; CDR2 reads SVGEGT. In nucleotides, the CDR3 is TGTGCCAGCAAGACGGGGGGACAGCTAATCCCTCGGCGCTACACCTTC. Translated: CASKTGGQLIPRRYTF.

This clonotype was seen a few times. CDR3 residues: CASSQERTGAQETQYF. CDR3 DNA: TGTGCCAGCAGCCAAGAACGGACAGGGGCTCAAGAGACCCAGTACTTC. The rearrangement uses TRBV4-2 and TRBJ2-5; 9 bases line up with TRBD1. V shed 0 bases, J shed 2 bases, and the junction held 4 bases outside the gene matches. Germline V gene sequence: CDR1 LGHNA, CDR2 YNFKEQ. CDR3 size: 16 residues.

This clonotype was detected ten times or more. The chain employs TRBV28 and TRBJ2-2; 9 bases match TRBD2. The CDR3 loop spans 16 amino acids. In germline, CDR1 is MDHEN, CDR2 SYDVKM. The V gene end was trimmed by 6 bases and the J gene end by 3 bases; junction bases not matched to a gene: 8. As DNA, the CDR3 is TGTGCCAGCAGCCCAAGACTAGCGGCGGACACCGGGGAGCTGTTTTTT. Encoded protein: CASSPRLAADTGELFF.

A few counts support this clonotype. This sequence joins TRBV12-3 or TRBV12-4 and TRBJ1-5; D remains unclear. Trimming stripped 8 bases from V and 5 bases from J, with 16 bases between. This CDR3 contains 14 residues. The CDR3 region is CASSHGVRYQPQHF. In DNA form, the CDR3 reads TGTGCCAGCTCCCACGGGGTGCGATATCAGCCCCAGCATTTT.